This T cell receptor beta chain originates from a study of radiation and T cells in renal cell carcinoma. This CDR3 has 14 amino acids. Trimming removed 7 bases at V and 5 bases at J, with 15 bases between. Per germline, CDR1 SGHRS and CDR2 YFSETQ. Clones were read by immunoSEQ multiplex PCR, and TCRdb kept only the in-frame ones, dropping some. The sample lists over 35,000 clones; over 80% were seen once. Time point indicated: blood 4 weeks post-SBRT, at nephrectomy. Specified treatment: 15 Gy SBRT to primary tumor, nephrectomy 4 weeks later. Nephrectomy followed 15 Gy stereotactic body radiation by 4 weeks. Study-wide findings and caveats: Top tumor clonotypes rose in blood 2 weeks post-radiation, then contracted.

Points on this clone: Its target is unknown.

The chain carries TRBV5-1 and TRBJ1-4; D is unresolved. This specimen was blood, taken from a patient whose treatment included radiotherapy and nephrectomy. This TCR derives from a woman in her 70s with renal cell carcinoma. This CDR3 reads CASRTAGPNEKLFF. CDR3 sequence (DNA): TGCGCCAGCCGGACGGCGGGCCCCAATGAAAAACTGTTTTTT.